One sample yielded the 30 T cell receptor beta chains listed below, sequenced in a study of a mutant IDH1 vaccine in newly diagnosed glioma (dated by TCRdb to about 2021). This specimen's time point label, interpreted: week 5, during vaccination. Every vaccine dose consisted of 300 ug of a 20-mer mutant IDH1 peptide in Montanide, administered subcutaneously together with topical imiquimod. The antigens these receptors bind are not known. The library was built by means of the immunoSEQ multiplex PCR assay. TCRdb holds this immuneACCESS table with in-frame rearrangements only. Some clones are missing; in checked studies, unresolved V genes explain under half, and the rest has no known cause. The sample yields 50,000 to 70,000 clones; 65% to 90% were counted once. The ten largest make up approximately 2.8% of the sample. The specimen comprised PBMCs, sampled from a glioma patient whose treatment included an IDH1 peptide vaccine. Receptor source: a woman between 18 and 29 years old with glioma. Some clones in this sample may be carry-over from other donors' samples.

The chain couples TRBV5-1 to TRBJ2-7; D is undetermined. V was shortened by 4 bases and J by 0 bases, with 23 bases between the two germline ends. Germline CDR1 SGHRS, CDR2 YFSETQ. The CDR3 runs 18 residues. In DNA, the CDR3 is TGCGCCAGCAGCCGCACCTTTGGACGGCCTCCAGTCTCCTACGAGCAGTACTTC. Protein: CASSRTFGRPPVSYEQYF. Based on the CDR3 plus reference TRBV5-1 and TRBJ2-7, the full variable domain is KAGVTQTPRYLIKTRGQQVTLSCSPISGHRSVSWYQQTPGQGLQFLFEYFSETQRNKGNFPGRFSGRQFSNSRSEMNVSTLELGDSALYLCASSRTFGRPPVSYEQYFGPGTRLTVT.

The genes are TRBV25-1 and TRBJ2-1; 7 nucleotides agree with TRBD2. This CDR3 contains 15 residues. Trimming cost V 8 bases and J 0 bases; bases outside gene matches: 7. Germline values: CDR1 MGHDK, CDR2 SYGVNS. Here the CDR3 reads CASGRGLISYNEQFF. CDR3 DNA sequence: TGTGCCAGCGGGAGGGGACTAATCTCCTACAATGAGCAGTTCTTC.

The chain uses TRBV11-3 and TRBJ1-1, with 12 bases fitting TRBD1. The CDR3 consists of 17 residues. From germline, CDR1 is SGHNT and CDR2 YENEEA. With V trimmed by 3 bases and J by 4 bases, 9 bases remained unmatched. This chain's CDR3 is CASSFQGTGGIGTEAFF. The CDR3 nucleotides read TGTGCCAGCAGCTTTCAAGGGACAGGGGGCATTGGCACTGAAGCTTTCTTT. Filled out from reference TRBV11-3 and TRBJ1-1, the complete variable domain reads EAGVVQSPRYKIIEKKQPVAFWCNPISGHNTLYWYLQNLGQGPELLIRYENEEAVDDSQLPKDRFSAERLKGVDSTLKIQPAELGDSAVYLCASSFQGTGGIGTEAFFGQGTRLTVV.

The V gene is TRBV30, the J gene TRBJ1-5; no clear D gene. Trimming stripped 0 bases from V and 4 bases from J, with 10 bases between. The CDR3 is 14 amino acids. The germline gives CDR1 GTSNPN, CDR2 SVGIG (reference sequence). As DNA, the CDR3 is TGTGCCTGGAGTGTAGTTTCGACGAATCAGCCCCAGCATTTT. Translated, it gives CAWSVVSTNQPQHF. The full variable domain, in which reference TRBV30 and TRBJ1-5 provide the parts outside the CDR3, is SQTIHQWPATLVQPVGSPLSLECTVEGTSNPNLYWYRQAAGRGLQLLFYSVGIGQISSEVPQNLSASRPQDRQFILSSKKLLLSDSGFYLCAWSVVSTNQPQHFGDGTRLSIL.

The gene calls are TRBV5-4 and TRBJ1-1; D is unresolved. Trimming cost V 2 bases and J 4 bases, with 9 bases left between them. This CDR3 has 13 amino acids. The germline CDR1 and CDR2 sequences are SGHNT and YYREEE (reference sequence). CDR3 residues: CASSLGVVTEAFF. The CDR3 nucleotides read TGTGCCAGCAGCTTAGGTGTGGTCACTGAAGCTTTCTTT.

This clone was counted a single time. V usage is TRBV6-5 and J usage is TRBJ2-7; D gene ambiguous. V was pared by 2 bases and J by 3 bases, with 5 bases between. CDR1 and CDR2 from the germline V gene are MNHEY and SVGAGI. The CDR3 runs 12 residues. The CDR3 sequence: CASSYPGYEQYF. The CDR3 DNA reads TGTGCCAGCAGTTACCCGGGCTACGAGCAGTACTTC.

The chain is built from TRBV7-8 and TRBJ2-7; 7 bases align to TRBD1. The V and J ends lost 5 bases and 4 bases, in that order; junction bases with no gene match: 14. Per germline, CDR1 SGHVS and CDR2 FQNEAQ. The CDR3 is 16 amino acids. The CDR3 DNA follows: TGTGCCAGCAGCCCCCGACAGGGTTCCAGAAATTACGAGCAGTACTTC. Translation gives CASSPRQGSRNYEQYF. The full variable domain, with the rest looked up from reference TRBV7-8 and TRBJ2-7, is GAGVSQSPRYKVAKRGQDVALRCDPISGHVSLFWYQQALGQGPEFLTYFQNEAQLDKSGLPSDRFFAERPEGSVSTLKIQRTQQEDSAVYLCASSPRQGSRNYEQYFGPGTRLTVT.

This chain uses TRBV7-2 with TRBJ1-4, with D possibly being TRBD1 (5 bases). CDR1 and CDR2 from the germline V gene are SGHTA and FQGNSA. The CDR3 has 15 amino acids. V was pared by 3 bases and J by 8 bases, with 16 bases between. The CDR3 region is CASSLLGRGGEKLFF. Here the CDR3 DNA reads TGTGCCAGCAGCTTGCTGGGGAGGGGAGGAGAAAAACTGTTTTTT.

The V and J genes are TRBV6-6 and TRBJ1-1; perhaps TRBD1 as D (5 bases). From germline, CDR1 is MNHNY and CDR2 SVGAGI (reference sequence). The V gene lost 2 bases and the J gene lost 6 bases, with 13 bases spanning the gap. The CDR3 spans 14 residues. CDR3 DNA sequence: TGTGCCAGCAGTTACCTACAGGAGTTACCTGAAGCTTTCTTT. Encoded protein: CASSYLQELPEAFF.

This clone has just one count. V gene TRBV10-3 combines with J gene TRBJ1-2, with D hard to call. Germline values: CDR1 ENHRY, CDR2 SYGVKD. With 6 bases removed from V and 0 bases from J, the gap between germline ends came to 5 bases. The CDR3 runs to 12 residues. CDR3 sequence: CAIRHTNYGYTF. As DNA, the CDR3 is TGTGCCATCAGACATACTAACTATGGCTACACCTTC.

The V call is TRBV2, the J call TRBJ1-2; D not certain. Trimming stripped 2 bases from V and 2 bases from J, with 9 bases between. The CDR3 sequence is 14 residues long. Germline CDR1 and CDR2: SNHLY and FYNNEI. The CDR3 DNA follows: TGTGCCAGCAGTGAAAGTCCTGGGAACTATGGCTACACCTTC. Its translation is CASSESPGNYGYTF.

This clone was seen a handful of times. J is TRBJ1-2 and V is TRBV5-1, with 7 bases that match TRBD1. Trimming took 0 bases from V and 4 from J; bases not matched to a gene: 0. The CDR3 is made up of 13 amino acids. The germline V gene encodes CDR1 SGHRS and CDR2 YFSETQ. The DNA for the CDR3 is TGCGCCAGCAGCTTGGAGGGGGCCTATGGCTACACCTTC. This sequence encodes CASSLEGAYGYTF.

The rearrangement joins TRBV11-3 to TRBJ1-2, with no clear D. CDR1 SGHNT and CDR2 YENEEA come from the germline V gene. The CDR3 spans 12 residues. V gave up 11 bases and J gave up 8 bases, with 18 bases separating them. CDR3 coding DNA: TGTGCCGTACGGACGGCTCAACTCGGCTACACCTTC. Protein product: CAVRTAQLGYTF.

The rearrangement joins TRBV4-1 to TRBJ1-2; D remains ambiguous. The CDR3 length is 12 residues. V lost 2 bases and J lost 8, with 9 bases in between. CDR1 and CDR2 (germline): MGHRA, YSYEKL. CDR3 amino acids: CASSQIQAGYTF. The CDR3 DNA is TGCGCCAGCAGCCAAATACAAGCGGGCTACACCTTC.

The rearrangement links TRBV6-5 to TRBJ2-2; tentatively, D is TRBD1 (6 bases). The CDR3 sequence is 14 residues long. The V gene lost 6 bases and the J gene lost 4 bases, with 12 bases spanning the gap. CDR1 is MNHEY, CDR2 SVGAGI, per germline. The CDR3: CASSPGQSTGELFF. The CDR3, as DNA: TGTGCCAGCAGCCCTGGACAGAGCACCGGGGAGCTGTTTTTT.

The CDR3 nucleotides are TGTGCCAGCAGCCCGCTTGGGGCAGCCACTGAAGCTTTCTTT. This codes for CASSPLGAATEAFF. The chain uses TRBV7-3 and TRBJ1-1; D is perhaps TRBD1 (5 bases). V lost 5 bases and J lost 4, with 14 bases in between. This CDR3 is 14 amino acids long. Germline V gene sequence: CDR1 SGHTA, CDR2 FQGTGA.

V is TRBV29-1 and J is TRBJ1-4; 7 nucleotides match TRBD1. CDR1 and CDR2 (germline): SQVTM, ANQGSEA. There are 13 residues in the CDR3. J was trimmed by 7 bases and V by 3 bases; bases with no gene match: 5. The CDR3 sequence is CSVDSGGSEKLFF. CDR3 bases: TGCAGCGTTGATTCAGGGGGATCTGAAAAACTGTTTTTT.

The chain couples TRBV2 to TRBJ1-5, with no clear D. The CDR3 has 15 amino acids. Germline V gene lookup returns CDR1 SNHLY and CDR2 FYNNEI. V lost 3 bases to trimming and J lost 1 base, with 10 bases between them. CDR3 sequence reads: CASSDRTVSNQPQHF. As DNA, the CDR3 is TGTGCCAGCAGTGATCGGACCGTAAGCAATCAGCCCCAGCATTTT.

This clone was counted only a few times. The chain recombines TRBV4-3 with TRBJ2-6, with D maybe TRBD2 (6 bases). The CDR3 consists of 16 residues. Germline CDR1 and CDR2: LGHNA and YSLEER. Trimming took off 0 bases at V and 2 bases at J, with 8 bases between the two ends. The CDR3 DNA reads TGCGCCAGCAGCCAAGATTCGGGGGCTGGGGCCAACGTCCTGACTTTC. Encoded protein: CASSQDSGAGANVLTF.

In its sample, this clone was seen a few times. The chain has TRBV7-9 and TRBJ1-1; D uncertain. The germline V gene encodes CDR1 SEHNR and CDR2 FQNEAQ (reference sequence). This CDR3 has 14 amino acids. Trimming cost V 6 bases and J 4 bases, with 15 bases left between them. The CDR3 is CASRPRGEGTEAFF. CDR3 in DNA: TGTGCCAGCAGACCCCGGGGTGAAGGCACTGAAGCTTTCTTT.

The chain combines TRBV27 with TRBJ2-7; D remains ambiguous. CDR1 and CDR2 from the germline V gene are MNHEY and SMNVEV (reference sequence). This CDR3 has 13 amino acids. The ends were cut back, 0 bases at V and 5 bases at J, with 8 bases in the middle. CDR3 coding DNA: TGTGCCAGCAGTTTATCGTTAGGCAACGAGCAGTACTTC. Residues: CASSLSLGNEQYF.

V gene TRBV7-2 combines with J gene TRBJ2-7; D is ambiguous. V lost 4 bases and J lost 1, with 11 bases in between. CDR3 length: 14 residues. Germline lookup yields CDR1 SGHTA and CDR2 FQGNSA. CDR3 nucleotides: TGTGCCAGCAGCTCAGTAGAGATTTCCTACGAGCAGTACTTC. Translating gives CASSSVEISYEQYF.

This chain links TRBV5-1 with TRBJ1-2; D call uncertain. V dropped 0 bases and J dropped 2 bases, with 11 bases sitting between them. The CDR3 runs to 15 residues. Germline lookup yields CDR1 SGHRS and CDR2 YFSETQ. CDR3 DNA sequence: TGCGCCAGCAGCTTGGAAGGCCTTACAAACTATGGCTACACCTTC. Protein: CASSLEGLTNYGYTF.

The chain is built from TRBV13 and TRBJ2-7; D is possibly TRBD2 (5 bases). V dropped 3 bases and J dropped 2 bases, with 5 bases sitting between them. The CDR3 runs 12 residues. The germline gives CDR1 PRHDT, CDR2 FYEKMQ (reference sequence). CDR3 nucleotides: TGTGCCAGCAGCTTGCGGGCCTACGAGCAGTACTTC. Amino acid sequence: CASSLRAYEQYF.

A remark on this clone: Other nucleotide sequences in the sample specify the same CDR3. This rearrangement joins TRBV5-1 to TRBJ1-1, with unresolved D. The CDR3 loop spans 13 amino acids. V was shortened by 0 bases and J by 1 base, with 4 bases between the two germline ends. Germline V gives CDR1 SGHRS, CDR2 YFSETQ. Here the CDR3 DNA reads TGCGCCAGCAGCTTGGACAGGAACACTGAAGCTTTCTTT. Amino acids: CASSLDRNTEAFF.

This chain links TRBV7-9 with TRBJ2-1; D possibly uses TRBD1 or TRBD2 (5 bases each). From germline, CDR1 is SEHNR and CDR2 FQNEAQ (reference sequence). Trimming removed 2 bases from V and 7 bases from J, with 15 bases in between. The CDR3 length is 15 residues. CDR3 nucleotide sequence: TGTGCCAGCAGCTTATTGGCAGGGACGAGGAATGAGCAGTTCTTC. Protein product: CASSLLAGTRNEQFF.

V gene TRBV5-1 combines with J gene TRBJ1-5; D unclear. V gave up 2 bases and J gave up 7 bases, with 10 bases separating them. CDR3 length equals 13 residues. Germline-derived CDR1 and CDR2 are SGHRS and YFSETQ. This CDR3 reads CASSFGGLQPQHF. The DNA for the CDR3 is TGCGCCAGCAGCTTTGGAGGGCTCCAGCCCCAGCATTTT.

This clone has only one observation. V gene TRBV6-5 combines with J gene TRBJ1-2, with 9 nucleotides matching TRBD1. CDR3 length: 15 residues. Germline V gene sequence: CDR1 MNHEY, CDR2 SVGAGI. After removal of 5 bases from V and 4 bases from J, the junction contained 8 bases not matched to a gene. In DNA form, the CDR3 reads TGTGCCAGCAGTGCCTACAGGGGGCTCCTCTATGGCTACACCTTC. It encodes CASSAYRGLLYGYTF.

This clone was picked up a small number of times. The chain carries TRBV10-3 and TRBJ1-4; no reliable D call. The length of the CDR3 is 15 residues. Germline CDR1 is ENHRY and CDR2 is SYGVKD. Trimming stripped 4 bases from V and 5 bases from J, with 14 bases between. As DNA, the CDR3 is TGTGCCATCAGTGGGGTCGGCGGAGTAAATGAAAAACTGTTTTTT. Protein sequence: CAISGVGGVNEKLFF.

The chain couples TRBV7-2 to TRBJ2-7, with 8 nucleotides matching TRBD1. Germline lookup yields CDR1 SGHTA and CDR2 FQGNSA. This CDR3 is 14 amino acids long. Trimming removed 4 bases from V and 6 bases from J; junction bases left unmatched: 8. CDR3 in DNA: TGTGCCAGCAGCTACGGGACAGGTTCCCTCGAGCAGTACTTC. It translates to CASSYGTGSLEQYF.